The following is a TCR beta chain sequence with its context. What it recognizes is unknown. This sample was included in a study of T cell responses to AZD1222 COVID-19 vaccine. Study-wide results and caveats: Targeting of unmutated variant regions was reportedly seen in nearly half of spike-specific TCRs. Repertoires were obtained only post-peak T cell response. Following two doses of AZD1222, Spike-specific TCR breadth and depth rose. Donors skewed white British and female; clonal diversity was possibly underestimated.

The CDR3 consists of 14 residues. The J segment lost 5 bases and the V segment lost 7 bases, leaving 7 bases of the junction unmatched. The germline V gene has CDR1 SNHLY and CDR2 FYNNEI. Generated by immunoSEQ multiplex PCR, the TCRdb table keeps only in-frame clones and is missing some. The sample has about 160,000 clones; 92% are singletons. The receptor was isolated from an adult who received the AZD1222 COVID-19 vaccine. Sequences were derived from peripheral blood, sampled 28 days after the second AZD1222 dose. The chain combines TRBV2 with TRBJ2-1, with TRBD1 identical over 8 bases. In DNA, the CDR3 is TGTGCCAGCAACCCGGGACAGGCTAACAATGAGCAGTTCTTC. Protein product: CASNPGQANNEQFF.